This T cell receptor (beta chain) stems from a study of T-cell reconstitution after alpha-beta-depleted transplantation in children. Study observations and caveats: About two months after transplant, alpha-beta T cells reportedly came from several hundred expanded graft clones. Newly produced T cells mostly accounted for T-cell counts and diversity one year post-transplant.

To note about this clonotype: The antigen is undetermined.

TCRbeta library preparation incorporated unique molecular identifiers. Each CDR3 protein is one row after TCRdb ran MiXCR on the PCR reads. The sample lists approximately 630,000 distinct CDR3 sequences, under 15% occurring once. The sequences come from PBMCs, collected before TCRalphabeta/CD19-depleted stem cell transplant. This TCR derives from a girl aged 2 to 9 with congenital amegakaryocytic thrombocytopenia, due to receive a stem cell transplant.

CDR3 residues: CASSPNLFCHSNQPQHF. CDR3 coding DNA: TGTGCCAGCAGCCCGAATCTTTTTTGTCATAGCAATCAGCCCCAGCATTTT. The V gene is TRBV7-9, the J gene TRBJ1-5; D not certain. The V end lost 5 bases, the J end lost 0 bases, and 17 bases lay between the germline ends. The CDR3 runs 17 residues. CDR1 is SEHNR, CDR2 FQNEAQ, per germline (reference sequence). The full variable domain, rest sourced from reference TRBV7-9 and TRBJ1-5, is DTGVSQNPRHKITKRGQNVTFRCDPISEHNRLYWYRQTLGQGPEFLTYFQNEAQLEKSRLLSDRFSAERPKGSFSTLEIQRTEQGDSAMYLCASSPNLFCHSNQPQHFGDGTRLSIL.